This TCR beta chain comes out of a study of control samples from healthy donors and cancer patients. TCRdb's copy holds only in-frame clones and misses some; the assay was immunoSEQ multiplex PCR. The sample yields about 70,000 clones, 84% seen once. Trimming cost V 4 bases and J 6 bases; bases outside gene matches: 4. The CDR3 consists of 15 residues. In germline, CDR1 is SGHTA, CDR2 FQGTGA. The specimen sequenced was blood. This chain uses TRBV7-3 with TRBJ2-1; 12 nucleotides match TRBD2. The sequence derives from a man aged 50-59 years in good health. The CDR3 loop reads CASSSSSGRANEQFF. The CDR3 nucleotides are TGTGCCAGCAGCTCCTCTAGCGGGAGGGCCAATGAGCAGTTCTTC.